These 13 T cell receptor beta chains were all obtained from the same sample, sequenced in a study of tumour-infiltrating T cells in Burkitt lymphoma. TCRdb keeps only in-frame clones here, not all; method: immunoSEQ multiplex PCR. The data show approximately 1,500 clones, roughly 17% seen once. Material: tumor tissue. The origin of the receptors is a human donor with Burkitt lymphoma.

This clone was observed a handful of times. This chain joins TRBV4-3 and TRBJ2-2; D gene ambiguous. The ends were cut back, 0 bases at V and 5 bases at J, with 7 bases in the middle. The CDR3 loop spans 14 amino acids. Germline V gene data show CDR1 as LGHNA and CDR2 as YSLEER. CDR3 sequence: CASSQEGATGELFF. CDR3 bases: TGCGCCAGCAGCCAAGAAGGTGCAACCGGGGAGCTGTTTTTT.

The chain uses TRBV5-1 and TRBJ2-7; 7 bases agree with TRBD1. V was pared by 2 bases and J by 0 bases, with 2 bases of the junction left unmatched. The CDR3 runs to 14 residues. Germline assignment: CDR1 SGHRS and CDR2 YFSETQ. For the CDR3, the DNA is TGCGCCAGCAGCTTAGGGACAGCCTCCTACGAGCAGTACTTC. Its protein product is CASSLGTASYEQYF.

The gene calls are TRBV5-5 and TRBJ1-3; no reliable D call. Germline CDR1 SGHKS, CDR2 YYEKEE (reference sequence). V was cut by 1 base and J by 0 bases, with 11 bases left in between. CDR3 length: 16 amino acids. The CDR3 sequence is CASSLLTQSSGNTIYF. The CDR3 nucleotides are TGTGCCAGCAGCTTGCTCACACAGAGCTCTGGAAACACCATATATTTT.

The chain is built from TRBV19 and TRBJ1-3; no definite D call. CDR3 length equals 16 residues. Deletions cut 0 bases from V and 1 base from J, with 10 bases between. The germline V gene encodes CDR1 LNHDA and CDR2 SQIVND (reference sequence). This CDR3 is CASSIDHGRSGNTIYF. As DNA, the CDR3 is TGTGCCAGTAGTATAGATCATGGTCGATCTGGAAACACCATATATTTT.

This clone has just a few counts. The genes are TRBV6-1 and TRBJ1-6; no clear D. V lost 0 bases and J lost 9, with 9 bases in between. The germline CDR1 and CDR2 sequences are MNHNS and SASEGT. The CDR3 is 14 residues long. CDR3 sequence: CASSEALAASPLHF. CDR3 nucleotides: TGTGCCAGCAGTGAAGCGTTGGCCGCTTCACCCCTCCACTTT.

The chain recombines TRBV7-9 with TRBJ2-5; 9 bases fit TRBD2. CDR3 size: 17 residues. The V gene's germline CDR1 is SEHNR and CDR2 FQNEAQ (reference sequence). V gave up 7 bases and J gave up 5 bases; unmatched junction bases: 17. CDR3 in DNA: TGTGCCAGCACCACCACCGATGGCGGGAGGGCCAGGGAGACCCAGTACTTC. It encodes CASTTTDGGRARETQYF. The full variable domain, its missing parts supplied by reference TRBV7-9 and TRBJ2-5, is DTGVSQNPRHKITKRGQNVTFRCDPISEHNRLYWYRQTLGQGPEFLTYFQNEAQLEKSRLLSDRFSAERPKGSFSTLEIQRTEQGDSAMYLCASTTTDGGRARETQYFGPGTRLLVL.

The rearrangement joins TRBV5-1 to TRBJ2-7; D is perhaps TRBD1 or TRBD2 (5 bases each). CDR3 length: 17 residues. Germline V gene data show CDR1 as SGHRS and CDR2 as YFSETQ. Trimming left V 7 bases short and J 0 bases short, with 23 bases between. For the CDR3, the DNA is TGCGCCAGCGCCTACGCCGGGACGCCGGCCCGCTCCTACGAGCAGTACTTC. Protein sequence: CASAYAGTPARSYEQYF.

In this sample, this clone turned up a few times. The chain uses TRBV4-2 and TRBJ1-5; TRBD1 might be the D (5 bases). The germline gives CDR1 LGHNA, CDR2 YNFKEQ. CDR3 length equals 14 residues. Trimming left V 3 bases short and J 0 bases short, with 6 bases between. The CDR3 nucleotides are TGTGCCAGCAGCCAGGACAATAGCAATCAGCCCCAGCATTTT. Its protein product is CASSQDNSNQPQHF.

This clone showed up just a few times. V and J are TRBV7-2 and TRBJ1-3, with TRBD1 as a possible D gene (5 bases). The length of the CDR3 is 15 residues. Germline V gene lookup returns CDR1 SGHTA and CDR2 FQGNSA. The ends were cut back, 5 bases at V and 2 bases at J, with 13 bases in the middle. The CDR3 coding sequence is TGTGCCAGCAGCCCTGGGGGGTCGGCTGGAAACACCATATATTTT. This translates into CASSPGGSAGNTIYF.

This chain joins TRBV7-9 and TRBJ1-2; TRBD1 matches at 8 bases. CDR1 and CDR2 from the germline V gene are SEHNR and FQNEAQ (reference sequence). The J segment lost 4 bases and the V segment lost 5 bases, leaving 6 bases of the junction unmatched. The CDR3 has 14 residues. The CDR3 sequence: CASSGRTGTYGYTF. CDR3 sequence (DNA): TGTGCCAGCAGCGGGCGGACAGGGACCTATGGCTACACCTTC.

The CDR3 nucleotides are TGCGCCAGCAGCCAAGTAGGCCAGGGGCCAGATACGCAGTATTTT. It encodes CASSQVGQGPDTQYF. V is TRBV4-3 and J is TRBJ2-3, with D perhaps TRBD1 (6 bases). There are 15 residues in the CDR3. CDR1 is LGHNA, CDR2 YSLEER, per germline. V was shortened by 1 base and J by 4 bases, with 12 bases between the two germline ends.

J is TRBJ2-7 and V is TRBV10-3, with a possible D match to TRBD2 (6 bases). This CDR3 has 13 residues. Per germline, CDR1 ENHRY and CDR2 SYGVKD. The ends were cut back, 7 bases at V and 3 bases at J, with 13 bases in the middle. As DNA, the CDR3 is TGTGCCATCAAGGAGGGGATGAACTACGAGCAGTACTTC. Translation gives CAIKEGMNYEQYF.

As concerns this clone: The junction shows a germline mismatch at one end, possibly a read error. The V and J genes are TRBV4-1 and TRBJ1-4; D is uncertain. CDR3 length: 18 residues. The germline CDR1 and CDR2 sequences are MGHRA and YSYEKL. CDR3 coding DNA: TGCGCTAGCAGCCCCGGCGTTGGGCAGGCTGCAACTAATGAAAAACTGTTTTTT. Its protein is CASSPGVGQAATNEKLFF.